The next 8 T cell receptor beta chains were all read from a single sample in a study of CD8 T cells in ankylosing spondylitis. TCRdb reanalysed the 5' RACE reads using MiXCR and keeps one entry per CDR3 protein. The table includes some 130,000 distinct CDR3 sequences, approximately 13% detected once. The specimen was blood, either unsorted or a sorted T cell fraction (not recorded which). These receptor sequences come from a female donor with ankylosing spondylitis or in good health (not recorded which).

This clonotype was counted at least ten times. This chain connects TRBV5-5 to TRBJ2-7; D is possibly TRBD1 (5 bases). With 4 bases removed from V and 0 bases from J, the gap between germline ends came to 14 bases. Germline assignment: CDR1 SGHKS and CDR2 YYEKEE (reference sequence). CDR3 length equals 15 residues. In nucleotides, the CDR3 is TGTGCCAGCAGCCACACTCAGGGCATCTCCTACGAGCAGTACTTC. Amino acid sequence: CASSHTQGISYEQYF. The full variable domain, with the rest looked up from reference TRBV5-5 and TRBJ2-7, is DAGVTQSPTHLIKTRGQQVTLRCSPISGHKSVSWYQQVLGQGPQFIFQYYEKEERGRGNFPDRFSARQFPNYSSELNVNALLLGDSALYLCASSHTQGISYEQYFGPGTRLTVT.

In nucleotides, the CDR3 is TGCAGTGCTACCGACTTTAATGAGCAGTTCTTC. This gives the protein CSATDFNEQFF. The chain recombines TRBV20-1 with TRBJ2-1; D remains unclear. V was clipped by 4 bases and J by 7 bases, with 8 bases between them. CDR3 length: 11 amino acids. Germline-derived CDR1 and CDR2 are DFQATT and SNEGSKA (reference sequence).

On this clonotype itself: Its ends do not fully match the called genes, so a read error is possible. The CDR3 coding sequence is TGCAGTGGTCAAGGACAGCCCTACGAGCATTACTTC. Translation gives CSGQGQPYEHYF. This sequence joins TRBV20-1 and TRBJ2-7; tentatively, D is TRBD1 (6 bases). Germline V gene lookup returns CDR1 DFQATT and CDR2 SNEGSKA (reference sequence). The length of the CDR3 is 12 residues.

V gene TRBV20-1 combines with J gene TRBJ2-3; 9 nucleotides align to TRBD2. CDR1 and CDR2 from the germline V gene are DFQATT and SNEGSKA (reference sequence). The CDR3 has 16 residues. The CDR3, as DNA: TGCATTGCCCTAAAGGGGTCTAGCGGGACCTGGGGTACGCAGTATTTT. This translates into CIALKGSSGTWGTQYF.

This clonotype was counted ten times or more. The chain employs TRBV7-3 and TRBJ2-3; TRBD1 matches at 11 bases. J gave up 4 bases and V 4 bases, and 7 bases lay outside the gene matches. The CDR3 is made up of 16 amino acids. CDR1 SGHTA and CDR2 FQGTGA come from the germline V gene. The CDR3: CASSSGQGARSDTQYF. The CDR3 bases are TGTGCCAGCAGCTCAGGACAGGGGGCTAGGTCAGATACGCAGTATTTT. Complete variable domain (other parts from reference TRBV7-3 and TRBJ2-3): GAGVSQTPSNKVTEKGKYVELRCDPISGHTALYWYRQSLGQGPEFLIYFQGTGAADDSGLPNDRFFAVRPEGSVSTLKIQRTERGDSAVYLCASSSGQGARSDTQYFGPGTRLTVL.

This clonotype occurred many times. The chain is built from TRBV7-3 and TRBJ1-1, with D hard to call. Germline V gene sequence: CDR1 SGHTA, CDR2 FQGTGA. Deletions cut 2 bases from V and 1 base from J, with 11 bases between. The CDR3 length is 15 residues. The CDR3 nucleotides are TGTGCCAGCAGCTTATTGTCAGTTGAGAACACTGAAGCTTTCTTT. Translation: CASSLLSVENTEAFF.

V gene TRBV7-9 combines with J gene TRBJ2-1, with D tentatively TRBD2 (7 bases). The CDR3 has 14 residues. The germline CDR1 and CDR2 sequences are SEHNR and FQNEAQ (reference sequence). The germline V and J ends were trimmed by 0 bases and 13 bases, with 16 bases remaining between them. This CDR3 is CASSLAGGDLRQFF. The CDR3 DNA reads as TGTGCCAGCAGCTTAGCAGGGGGGGATCTTCGACAGTTCTTC.

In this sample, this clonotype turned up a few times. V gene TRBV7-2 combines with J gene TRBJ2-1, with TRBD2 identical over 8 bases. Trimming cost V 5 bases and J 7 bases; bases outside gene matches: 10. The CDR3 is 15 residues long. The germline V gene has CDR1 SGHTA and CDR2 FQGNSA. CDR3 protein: CASSPQTSEPNEQFF. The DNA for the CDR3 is TGTGCCAGCAGCCCCCAGACTAGCGAGCCAAATGAGCAGTTCTTC.